Presented here are 15 T cell receptor beta chains from one specimen sequenced in a study of CD8 T cells in Susac syndrome. Random hexamers served to reverse transcribe roughly 0.5 to 1 ug RNA. TCRdb used MiXCR to reprocess the immunoSEQ multiplex PCR reads, holding one entry per CDR3 protein. The sample lists roughly 120,000 distinct CDR3 sequences; about 93% were seen once. The sequenced material came from CD4+ T cells from PBMCs. The receptors come from a human donor in good health.

J is TRBJ2-3 and V is TRBV18; 11 positions match TRBD2. From germline, CDR1 is KGHSH and CDR2 LQKENI. After removal of 6 bases from V and 2 bases from J, the junction contained 4 bases not matched to a gene. CDR3 length equals 15 residues. For the CDR3, the DNA is TGTGCCAGCTCGTTGACTAGCGGGGTCACAGATACGCAGTATTTT. It translates to CASSLTSGVTDTQYF.

The gene calls are TRBV20-1 and TRBJ2-1; TRBD2 matches 8 bases. Germline V gene sequence: CDR1 DFQATT, CDR2 SNEGSKA (reference sequence). V lost 3 bases and J lost 5; bases outside the gene matches: 9. This CDR3 has 15 residues. In nucleotides, the CDR3 is TGCAGTGCTAGGCGAAGAGCGGGAGTGCACAATGAGCAGTTCTTC. It is translated as CSARRRAGVHNEQFF.

The chain combines TRBV4-1 with TRBJ1-2; 7 nucleotides line up with TRBD1. The length of the CDR3 is 14 residues. The germline V gene has CDR1 MGHRA and CDR2 YSYEKL. The trim removed 0 bases at V and 4 bases at J, leaving 2 bases unmatched. The CDR3 nucleotides read TGCGCCAGCAGCCAAGAGAGACAGGGCTATGGCTACACCTTC. Its translation: CASSQERQGYGYTF.

This sequence joins TRBV5-4 and TRBJ2-3; no definite D call. CDR3 length: 13 residues. The V end was cut by 5 bases, the J end by 6 bases, with 13 bases between. Per the germline V gene, CDR1 is SGHNT and CDR2 is YYREEE (reference sequence). CDR3 loop: CASSPTQGDTQYF. In DNA form, the CDR3 reads TGTGCCAGCAGTCCGACCCAAGGCGATACGCAGTATTTT.

The rearrangement links TRBV9 to TRBJ2-1; D uncertain. Germline V gene data show CDR1 as SGDLS and CDR2 as YYNGEE. The CDR3 covers 16 residues. Trimming stripped 2 bases from V and 0 bases from J, with 12 bases between. The CDR3 here is CASSVHMASSYNEQFF. DNA for the CDR3: TGTGCCAGCAGCGTCCACATGGCGAGCTCCTACAATGAGCAGTTCTTC. Supplemented by reference TRBV9 and TRBJ2-1, the full variable domain reads DSGVTQTPKHLITATGQRVTLRCSPRSGDLSVYWYQQSLDQGLQFLIQYYNGEERAKGNILERFSAQQFPDLHSELNLSSLELGDSALYFCASSVHMASSYNEQFFGPGTRLTVL.

This clonotype has only one observation. This rearrangement joins TRBV7-6 to TRBJ1-1; D ambiguous. The CDR3 is 15 amino acids. Germline CDR1 is SGHVS and CDR2 is FNYEAQ. Trimming took 3 bases from V and 4 from J, leaving 15 bases between them. The CDR3 loop reads CASSLGASLATEAFF. For the CDR3, the DNA is TGTGCCAGCAGCTTGGGTGCCTCATTGGCCACTGAAGCTTTCTTT.

This clonotype was seen only once. The CDR3 sequence: CASSSGQAVSQYF. CDR3 DNA sequence: TGTGCCAGCAGTTCTGGACAGGCTGTTTCCCAGTACTTC. The V call is TRBV28, the J call TRBJ2-5; the match to TRBD1 covers 7 bases. This CDR3 spans 13 amino acids. V lost 4 bases and J lost 9; bases outside the gene matches: 8. Germline CDR1 MDHEN, CDR2 SYDVKM.

J is TRBJ2-3 and V is TRBV20-1; 15 nucleotides match TRBD2. Trimming at V came to 6 bases and at J to 5 bases, leaving 3 bases not matched to a gene. CDR1 is DFQATT, CDR2 SNEGSKA, per germline (reference sequence). This CDR3 is built from 14 residues. The CDR3 loop reads CSAWTSGREDTQYF. CDR3 coding DNA: TGCAGTGCGTGGACTAGCGGGAGGGAAGATACGCAGTATTTT.

This chain connects TRBV20-1 to TRBJ2-5; no clear D. This CDR3 spans 13 amino acids. V lost 2 bases, J lost 1 base, and 8 bases lay in between. In germline, CDR1 is DFQATT, CDR2 SNEGSKA (reference sequence). CDR3 DNA: TGCAGTGCTAGATGGGCGTCCCAAGAGACCCAGTACTTC. The encoded protein is CSARWASQETQYF.

V is TRBV29-1 and J is TRBJ2-7; weak D call: TRBD1 (6 bases). The V gene's germline CDR1 is SQVTM and CDR2 ANQGSEA. The CDR3 consists of 12 residues. V lost 8 bases to trimming and J lost 0 bases, with 11 bases between them. The CDR3 region has the DNA TGCAGCCACCAGGGGAGCTCCTACGAGCAGTACTTC. It translates to CSHQGSSYEQYF.

The chain couples TRBV29-1 to TRBJ1-1; D remains unclear. The germline V gene has CDR1 SQVTM and CDR2 ANQGSEA. Trimming shortened V by 4 bases and J by 1 base, and 10 bases separated the two germline ends. The CDR3 spans 13 residues. CDR3 in DNA: TGCAGCGTTGGTCATCAGCGGAACACTGAAGCTTTCTTT. Amino acids: CSVGHQRNTEAFF.

The rearrangement links TRBV14 to TRBJ2-7; D remains unclear. In germline, CDR1 is SGHDN, CDR2 FVKESK. This CDR3 contains 14 residues. V lost 4 bases, J lost 6 bases, and 16 bases lay in between. CDR3 DNA: TGTGCCAGCAGCCCCTCAGGTCTACAAGGCGAGCAGTACTTC. Residues: CASSPSGLQGEQYF.

The gene calls are TRBV4-2 and TRBJ1-2; D gene ambiguous. Trimming cost V 3 bases and J 4 bases, with 15 bases left between them. In germline, CDR1 is LGHNA, CDR2 YNFKEQ. The CDR3 loop spans 15 amino acids. DNA of the CDR3: TGTGCCAGCAGCCAGGGAGGAGGGAACGGCTATGGCTACACCTTC. Residues: CASSQGGGNGYGYTF.

The rearrangement links TRBV3-1 to TRBJ2-4, with D perhaps given as TRBD1 or TRBD2 (5 bases each). This CDR3 comprises 16 residues. Deletions cut 0 bases from V and 3 bases from J, with 12 bases between. CDR1 LGHDT and CDR2 YNNKEL come from the germline V gene (reference sequence). This CDR3 reads CASSQDRTRGKNIQYF. The CDR3 nucleotides are TGTGCCAGCAGCCAAGATCGCACTAGGGGCAAAAACATTCAGTACTTC.

The genes are TRBV4-3 and TRBJ2-7; D is unresolved. CDR3 size: 15 residues. V gave up 0 bases and J gave up 2 bases, with 11 bases separating them. Germline lookup yields CDR1 LGHNA and CDR2 YSLEER. CDR3 residues: CASSQDRALAYEQYF. For the CDR3, the DNA is TGCGCCAGCAGCCAAGATCGGGCCCTAGCCTACGAGCAGTACTTC.